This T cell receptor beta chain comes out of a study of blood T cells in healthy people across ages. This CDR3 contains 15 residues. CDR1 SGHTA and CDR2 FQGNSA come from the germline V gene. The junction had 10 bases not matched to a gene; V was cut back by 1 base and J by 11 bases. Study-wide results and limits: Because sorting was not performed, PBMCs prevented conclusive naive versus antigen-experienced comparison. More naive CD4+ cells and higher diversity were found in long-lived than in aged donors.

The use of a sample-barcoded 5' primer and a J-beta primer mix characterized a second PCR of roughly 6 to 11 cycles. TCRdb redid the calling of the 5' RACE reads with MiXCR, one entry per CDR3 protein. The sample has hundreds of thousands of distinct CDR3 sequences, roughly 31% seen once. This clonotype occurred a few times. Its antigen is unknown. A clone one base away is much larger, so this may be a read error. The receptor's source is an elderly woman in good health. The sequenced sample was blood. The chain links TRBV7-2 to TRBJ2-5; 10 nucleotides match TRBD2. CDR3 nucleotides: TGTGCCAGCAGCTTAGAGCGGGGGGGCCTGAATGAGCAGTACTTC. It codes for CASSLERGGLNEQYF.